This TCR beta chain stems from a study of blood T cell repertoires in COVID-19. For the study at large: Acute-phase and convalescent COVID-19 samples originated in the United States, Italy and Spain. In each case, the material was cDNA or gDNA derived from T cells, B-cell-depleted T cells, or PBMCs.

This clone was counted a few times. CDR1 SGHVS and CDR2 FNYEAQ come from the germline V gene. This CDR3 is built from 14 residues. J was trimmed by 7 bases and V by 5 bases; bases with no gene match: 4. In the original processing: Estimation of nucleated cell counts was performed using reference gene primer amplification. The protocol was immunoSEQ multiplex PCR, while the TCRdb copy is restricted to in-frame clones and leaves out a portion. V and J calls and clone size are given by that table; D and trimming were obtained from the DNA. The table lists about 120,000 clones, 90% of them singletons, with around 4.1% in the top ten. Followed over time, Seattle patients had been enrolled while infection was active.

This chain uses TRBV7-6 with TRBJ1-6; 8 bases fit TRBD1. The clonotype comes from a woman aged 55-75 years with COVID-19, enrolled during active disease. Sequences were obtained from peripheral blood. In DNA form, the CDR3 reads TGTGCCAGCAGCCCGGACAGGGTAAATTCACCCCTCCACTTT. Its protein is CASSPDRVNSPLHF. Filled out from reference TRBV7-6 and TRBJ1-6, the complete variable domain reads GAGVSQSPRYKVTKRGQDVALRCDPISGHVSLYWYRQALGQGPEFLTYFNYEAQQDKSGLPNDRFSAERPEGSISTLTIQRTEQRDSAMYRCASSPDRVNSPLHFGNGTRLTVT.